This T cell receptor (beta chain) was retrieved from a study of memory B cells and T cells in multiple sclerosis (dated by TCRdb to 2016 to 2018). Regarding the research as a whole: TCR beta repertoires of autoproliferating peripheral T cells were compared with the TCR beta repertoires of brain lesion-infiltrating T cells in multiple sclerosis patients. A couple of multiple sclerosis patients, for whom either brain lesions at autopsy or brain-infiltrating cells from biopsy were available, were included in TCR sequencing.

A remark on this clone: Its antigen is unknown. Base qualities were left out, and no much larger clone turns up one base away.

From the cysteine through the phenylalanine, the CDR3 covers 15 amino acids. Here the CDR3 DNA is all that survives: 45 bases in frame from base 1. The germline V gene (reference sequence) gives CDR1 as SEHNR and CDR2 as FQNEAQ. Clipping removes 1 base from V and 6 bases from J, with 6 as the unmatched junction base count. On the study overall, not on this receptor specifically: Clone-set sizes differed between compartments, which influenced counts of shared clonotypes and required normalization.

TCRbeta CDR3 regions were amplified from extracted genomic DNA using the immunoSEQ Platform. Multiplex PCR, high-throughput sequencing and a vendor bioinformatics pipeline were combined in the immunoSEQ assay. The paper's processing steps were these. Non-productive sequences and CDR3s shorter than 4 amino acids were removed, and clonotype frequencies were recalculated per sample. In immunoSEQ Analyzer 2.0, shared clonotypes were identified as those with identical CDR3 amino acid, V gene and J gene sequences. To normalize repertoire overlap, the number of shared clonotypes was divided by the product of the two clone-set sizes and multiplied by 1000 to give arbitrary units. The table comes from immuneACCESS by way of TCRdb, which keeps in-frame sequences with V and J called. Part of the clones is missing from these tables; in studies checked, under half for an unresolved V gene and the rest for unknown reasons. From that table come the V and J calls and clone size; the DNA was used to work out D and trimming. The sample has 30,000 to 40,000 clones on record, approximately 85% of them singletons. Of the sample, less than 3.5% falls within the top ten clones.

Autoproliferating (CFSEdim) and non-proliferating (CFSEhi) T cell fractions were sequenced separately after stimulus-free culture of CFSE-labeled PBMCs. A total of 5x10^7 CFSE-labeled PBMCs were cultured for 7 days without stimulus, and replicate wells were then pooled. PBMCs were labeled with approximately 0.47 uM CFSE and were cultured without exogenous stimuli in serum-free AIM-V medium. PBMCs were obtained by Ficoll density gradient centrifugation and kept cryopreserved until use. Live 7-AAD-negative cells were sorted on a FACSAria III, washed with PBS, and frozen at -80 degrees C as dry pellets.

This chain joins TRBV7-9 to TRBJ1-3, and 7 bases in between align with TRBD1. The sequence was collected from a human donor with multiple sclerosis. Sequenced input: PBMCs from blood kept in culture. The DNA sequence follows: TGTGCCAGCAGCTTAGTCACAGGGGATGCAAACACCATATATTTT. This sequence encodes CASSLVTGDANTIYF. The reference TRBV7-9 and TRBJ1-3 proteins fill in what lies around the CDR3, so the full variable domain reads DTGVSQNPRHKITKRGQNVTFRCDPISEHNRLYWYRQTLGQGPEFLTYFQNEAQLEKSRLLSDRFSAERPKGSFSTLEIQRTEQGDSAMYLCASSLVTGDANTIYFGEGSWLTVV.